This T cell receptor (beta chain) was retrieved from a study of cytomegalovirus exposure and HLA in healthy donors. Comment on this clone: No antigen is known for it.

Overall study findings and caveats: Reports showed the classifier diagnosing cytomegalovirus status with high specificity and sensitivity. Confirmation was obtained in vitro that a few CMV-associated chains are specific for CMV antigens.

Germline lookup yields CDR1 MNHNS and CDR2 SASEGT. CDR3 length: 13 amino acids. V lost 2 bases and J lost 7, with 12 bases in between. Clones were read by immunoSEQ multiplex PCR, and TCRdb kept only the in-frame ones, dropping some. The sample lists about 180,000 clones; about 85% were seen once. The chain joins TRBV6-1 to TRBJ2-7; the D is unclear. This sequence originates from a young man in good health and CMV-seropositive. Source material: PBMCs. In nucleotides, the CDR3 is TGTGCCAGCAGTGAAACCGGGTTGTGGGAGCAGTACTTC. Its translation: CASSETGLWEQYF.